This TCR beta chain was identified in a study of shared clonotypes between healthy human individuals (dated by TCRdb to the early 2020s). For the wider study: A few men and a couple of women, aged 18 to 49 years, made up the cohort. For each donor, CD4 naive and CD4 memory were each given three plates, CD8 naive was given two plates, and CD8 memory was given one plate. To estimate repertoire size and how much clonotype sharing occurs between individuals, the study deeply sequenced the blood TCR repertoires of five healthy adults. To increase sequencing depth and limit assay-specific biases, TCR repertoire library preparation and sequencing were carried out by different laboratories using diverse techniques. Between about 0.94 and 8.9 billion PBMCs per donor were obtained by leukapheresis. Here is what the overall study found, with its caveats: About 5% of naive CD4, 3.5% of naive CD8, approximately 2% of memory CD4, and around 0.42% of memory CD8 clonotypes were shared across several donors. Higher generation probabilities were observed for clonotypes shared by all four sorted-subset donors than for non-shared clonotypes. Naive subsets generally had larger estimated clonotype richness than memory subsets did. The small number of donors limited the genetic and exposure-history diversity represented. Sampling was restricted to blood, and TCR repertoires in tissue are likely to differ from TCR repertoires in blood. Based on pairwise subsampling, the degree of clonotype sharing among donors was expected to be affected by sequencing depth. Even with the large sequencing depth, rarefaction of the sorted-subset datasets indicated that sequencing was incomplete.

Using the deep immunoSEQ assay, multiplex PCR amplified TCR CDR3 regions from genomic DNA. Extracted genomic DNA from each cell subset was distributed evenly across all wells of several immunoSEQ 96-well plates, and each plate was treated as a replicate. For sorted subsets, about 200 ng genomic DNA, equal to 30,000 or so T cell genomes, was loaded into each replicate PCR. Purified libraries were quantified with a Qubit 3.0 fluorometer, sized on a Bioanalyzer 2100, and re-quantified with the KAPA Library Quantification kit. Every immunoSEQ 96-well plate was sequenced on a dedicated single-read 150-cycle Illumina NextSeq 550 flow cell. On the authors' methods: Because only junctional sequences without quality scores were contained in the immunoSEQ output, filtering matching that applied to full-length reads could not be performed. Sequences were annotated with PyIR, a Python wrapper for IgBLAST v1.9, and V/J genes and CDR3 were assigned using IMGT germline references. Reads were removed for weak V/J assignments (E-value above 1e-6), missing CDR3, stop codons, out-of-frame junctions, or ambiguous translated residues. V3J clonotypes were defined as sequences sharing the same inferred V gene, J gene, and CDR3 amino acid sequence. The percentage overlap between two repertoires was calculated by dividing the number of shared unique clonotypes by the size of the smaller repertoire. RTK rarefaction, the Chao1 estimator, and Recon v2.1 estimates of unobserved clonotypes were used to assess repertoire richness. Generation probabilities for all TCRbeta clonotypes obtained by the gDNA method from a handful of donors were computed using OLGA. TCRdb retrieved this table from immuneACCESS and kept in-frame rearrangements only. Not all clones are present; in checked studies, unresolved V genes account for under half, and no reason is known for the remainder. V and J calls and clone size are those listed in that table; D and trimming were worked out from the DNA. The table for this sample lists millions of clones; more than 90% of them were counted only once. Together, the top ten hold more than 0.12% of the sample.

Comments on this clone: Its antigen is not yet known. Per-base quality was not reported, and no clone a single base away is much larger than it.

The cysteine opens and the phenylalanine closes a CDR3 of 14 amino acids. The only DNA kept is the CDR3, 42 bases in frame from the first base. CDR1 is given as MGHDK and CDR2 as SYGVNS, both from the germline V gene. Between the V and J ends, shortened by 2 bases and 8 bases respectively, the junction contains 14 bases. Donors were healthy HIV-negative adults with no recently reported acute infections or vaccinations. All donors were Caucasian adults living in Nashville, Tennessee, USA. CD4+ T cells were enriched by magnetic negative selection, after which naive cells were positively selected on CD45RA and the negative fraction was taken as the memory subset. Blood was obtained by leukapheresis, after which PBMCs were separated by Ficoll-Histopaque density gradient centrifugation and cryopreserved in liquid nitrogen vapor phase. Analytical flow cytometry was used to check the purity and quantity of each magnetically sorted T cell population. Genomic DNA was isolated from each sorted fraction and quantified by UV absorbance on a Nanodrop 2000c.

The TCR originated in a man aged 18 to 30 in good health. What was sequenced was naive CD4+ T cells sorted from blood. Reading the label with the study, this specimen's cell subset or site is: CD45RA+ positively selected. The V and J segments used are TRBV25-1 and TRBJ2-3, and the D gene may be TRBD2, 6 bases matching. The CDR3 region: CASSEGRTWGTQYF. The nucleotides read TGTGCCAGCAGTGAAGGGAGGACTTGGGGTACGCAGTATTTT.